A selection of T cell receptor beta chains follows, all from one sample in a study of T cell changes during pregnancy in multiple sclerosis. Sequencing was performed with immunoSEQ multiplex PCR; in TCRdb, only in-frame clones are kept and a portion is missing. Found here are 35,000 to 50,000 clones, about 85% of them singletons; the top ten hold 0.9%. Specimen: CD4+ T cells from peripheral blood mononuclear cells, collected after pregnancy. The receptors come from a female donor with multiple sclerosis, enrolled in a pregnancy study. Each CDR3 is given with its conserved first and last residue. The D gene is left open where the match is weak.

j_call: TRBJ1-2
d_call: .
v_call: TRBV6-6
cdr3_aa: CASILQAPNYGYTF

j_call: TRBJ2-5
d_call: TRBD2
v_call: TRBV7-6
cdr3_aa: CASSPGLAHPQEETQYF

j_call: TRBJ2-1
d_call: .
v_call: TRBV5-1
cdr3_aa: CASSLDAINEQFF

j_call: TRBJ1-5
d_call: .
v_call: TRBV14
cdr3_aa: CASSQSYQPQHF

j_call: TRBJ1-1
d_call: .
v_call: TRBV12-5
cdr3_aa: CASGRLPDGRTVLARGTEAFF

j_call: TRBJ2-2
d_call: TRBD2
v_call: TRBV7-2
cdr3_aa: CASSPRVRTSGGLVGELFF

j_call: TRBJ1-5
d_call: .
v_call: TRBV19
cdr3_aa: CASSMSSGRAYQPQHF

j_call: TRBJ2-5
d_call: TRBD2
v_call: TRBV5-4
cdr3_aa: CASSRGGDQETQYF

j_call: TRBJ2-7
d_call: .
v_call: TRBV30
cdr3_aa: CAWDRGAGLAFYEQYF

j_call: TRBJ2-7
d_call: .
v_call: TRBV7-5
cdr3_aa: CARTPRQGSSYEQYF

j_call: TRBJ1-1
d_call: TRBD1
v_call: TRBV6-5
cdr3_aa: CASRQQGAEAFF

j_call: TRBJ1-4
d_call: TRBD1
v_call: TRBV7-9
cdr3_aa: CASSPGQGVNEKLFF

j_call: TRBJ1-2
d_call: .
v_call: TRBV7-2
cdr3_aa: CASSSGRGYDGYTF

j_call: TRBJ2-7
d_call: .
v_call: TRBV6-1
cdr3_aa: CASSEGGGDVYEQYF

j_call: TRBJ1-5
d_call: .
v_call: TRBV15
cdr3_aa: CATSRDGAGQPQHF

j_call: TRBJ1-5
d_call: .
v_call: TRBV28
cdr3_aa: CASSFGRGRDNQPQHF

j_call: TRBJ1-1
d_call: .
v_call: TRBV7-9
cdr3_aa: CASSLGTVNTEAFF

j_call: TRBJ2-5
d_call: TRBD2
v_call: TRBV15
cdr3_aa: CATSRDLGLAGQETQYF

j_call: TRBJ2-7
d_call: .
v_call: TRBV6-6
cdr3_aa: CASRAQGYEQYF

j_call: TRBJ2-1
d_call: TRBD2
v_call: TRBV2
cdr3_aa: CASSVQRGGEDEQFF

j_call: TRBJ2-3
d_call: TRBD2
v_call: TRBV2
cdr3_aa: CASRRGLAEIPNTQYF

j_call: TRBJ1-1
d_call: TRBD1
v_call: TRBV7-3
cdr3_aa: CASSKQGDTEAFF

j_call: TRBJ1-1
d_call: .
v_call: TRBV4-1
cdr3_aa: CASSQDKRQGGTEAFF

j_call: TRBJ1-2
d_call: TRBD1
v_call: TRBV5-1
cdr3_aa: CASSNLTGNYGYTF

j_call: TRBJ1-2
d_call: TRBD1
v_call: TRBV10-3
cdr3_aa: CAISAEPGQANFYGYTF

j_call: TRBJ1-2
d_call: TRBD1
v_call: TRBV5-4
cdr3_aa: CASSGEQGAFGWNYGYTF

j_call: TRBJ2-1
d_call: TRBD2
v_call: TRBV5-1
cdr3_aa: CASSLLGTSGHNEQFF

j_call: TRBJ1-1
d_call: .
v_call: TRBV30
cdr3_aa: CAWTDRRRGNTEAFF

j_call: TRBJ2-3
d_call: .
v_call: TRBV7-6
cdr3_aa: CASSSADTQYF

j_call: TRBJ2-2
d_call: TRBD2
v_call: TRBV7-3
cdr3_aa: CASSLTKTSGAGTGELFF

j_call: TRBJ1-2
d_call: .
v_call: TRBV19
cdr3_aa: CASTPFGGGAYGYTF

j_call: TRBJ1-3
d_call: .
v_call: TRBV6-6
cdr3_aa: CASSSLGNTIYF

j_call: TRBJ1-6
d_call: .
v_call: TRBV5-1
cdr3_aa: CASSGGGWENSPLHF

j_call: TRBJ2-3
d_call: .
v_call: TRBV7-3
cdr3_aa: CASSSGSTDTQYF

j_call: TRBJ1-1
d_call: TRBD1
v_call: TRBV2
cdr3_aa: CASRAGQMNTEAFF

j_call: TRBJ2-7
d_call: TRBD1
v_call: TRBV11-2
cdr3_aa: CASSREGQRPSREQYF

j_call: TRBJ2-7
d_call: .
v_call: TRBV7-2
cdr3_aa: CASSLSEGRREQYF

j_call: TRBJ1-3
d_call: TRBD1
v_call: TRBV4-3
cdr3_aa: CASSQEGTGSGNTIYF

j_call: TRBJ1-2
d_call: TRBD1
v_call: TRBV6-1
cdr3_aa: CAGGRQGVYGYTF

j_call: TRBJ2-3
d_call: .
v_call: TRBV18
cdr3_aa: CASSPRRGSGDTQYF

j_call: TRBJ2-2
d_call: .
v_call: TRBV5-4
cdr3_aa: CASSLVQGELFF

j_call: TRBJ1-1
d_call: .
v_call: TRBV11-2
cdr3_aa: CASRLPYRRGTEAFF

j_call: TRBJ2-3
d_call: .
v_call: TRBV10-1
cdr3_aa: CASSEVGGPTDTQYF

j_call: TRBJ2-4
d_call: .
v_call: TRBV4-3
cdr3_aa: CASSPQPGGENIQYF

j_call: TRBJ2-3
d_call: .
v_call: TRBV6-5
cdr3_aa: CASSLDNTDTQYF

j_call: TRBJ2-7
d_call: .
v_call: TRBV12-2
cdr3_aa: CARPRGTSVHEQYF

j_call: TRBJ2-1
d_call: .
v_call: TRBV27
cdr3_aa: CASSLYAGLNNEQFF

j_call: TRBJ1-2
d_call: TRBD1
v_call: TRBV7-2
cdr3_aa: CASSPRDRGYGYTF